A selection of T cell receptor beta chains follows, all from one sample in a study of post-analysis software for immune sequencing data. TCRdb re-analysed the PCR reads in MiXCR, keeping a single row per CDR3 protein. The table records about half a million distinct CDR3 sequences, less than 40% of them present only once. Specimen: blood. Every receptor here comes from a girl aged 2-17 years with multiple sclerosis. CDR3s include the opening cysteine and the closing phenylalanine or tryptophan. A D gene is named only where the DNA matches it firmly. Rows may omit the clone size; those that give it use once, few, many or a size class.

size,J,D,V,CDR3,DNA
.,TRBJ2-3,TRBD2,TRBV12-3/TRBV12-4,CASVFRGEYTDTQYF,TGTGCCAGCGTCTTTCGGGGGGAATATACAGATACGCAGTATTTT
few,TRBJ2-1,.,TRBV7-9,CASSFLGANEQFF,TGTGCCAGCAGCTTCTTGGGGGCAAATGAGCAGTTCTTC
.,TRBJ1-6,.,TRBV20-1,CSARDPLRARPNSPLHF,TGCAGTGCTAGAGATCCCCTCCGGGCCCGGCCTAATTCACCCCTCCACTTT
few,TRBJ2-5,.,TRBV20-1,CSARYGIPSETQYF,TGCAGTGCACGCTACGGGATACCTAGTGAGACCCAGTACTTC
few,TRBJ2-7,.,TRBV2,CASRLEGDSYEQYF,TGTGCCAGCAGGCTCGAGGGAGATTCCTACGAGCAGTACTTC
.,TRBJ2-1,.,TRBV5-4,CASSPRTINYNEQFF,TGTGCCAGCAGCCCTAGGACTATTAACTACAATGAGCAGTTCTTC
few,TRBJ2-5,.,TRBV20-1,CSATIPQPQETQYF,TGCAGTGCGACGATCCCCCAGCCCCAAGAGACCCAGTACTTC
.,TRBJ1-2,.,TRBV10-3,CAISVGYGYTF,TGTGCCATCAGTGTCGGTTATGGCTACACCTTC
.,TRBJ2-5,.,TRBV5-1,CASSSPPEQETQYF,TGCGCCAGCAGCTCCCCTCCGGAGCAAGAGACCCAGTACTTC
few,TRBJ2-5,.,TRBV20-1,CSASPGGTLETQYF,TGCAGTGCTAGTCCCGGGGGAACGTTGGAGACCCAGTACTTC
.,TRBJ2-1,TRBD2,TRBV20-1,CSARRGGGYNEQFF,TGCAGTGCTAGACGGGGGGGAGGCTACAATGAGCAGTTCTTC
.,TRBJ2-2,TRBD1,TRBV6-1,CASSGRDSRSRELFF,TGTGCCAGCAGTGGACGGGACAGCCGGAGTAGGGAGCTGTTTTTT
.,TRBJ2-1,.,TRBV29-1,CSAGTLILVDEQFF,TGCAGCGCTGGGACGTTGATTTTAGTCGATGAGCAGTTCTTC
.,TRBJ1-1,.,TRBV4-1,CASTATEYTEAFF,TGCGCCAGCACCGCGACTGAGTACACTGAAGCTTTCTTT
.,TRBJ2-7,TRBD2,TRBV5-1,CASSFNSGGPYVPEQYF,TGCGCCAGCAGCTTTAATAGCGGGGGCCCGTACGTCCCCGAGCAGTACTTC
few,TRBJ2-5,.,TRBV20-1,CSARVLGAGEQETQYF,TGCAGTGCTAGAGTTCTTGGGGCCGGGGAGCAAGAGACCCAGTACTTC
few,TRBJ2-5,.,TRBV3-1,CASSQVSRRETQYF,TGTGCCAGCAGCCAAGTATCCCGAAGGGAGACCCAGTACTTC
.,TRBJ2-3,.,TRBV7-9,CASSLQRRLGDAQYF,TGTGCCAGCAGCTTGCAGCGGCGGCTCGGAGATGCGCAGTATTTT
.,TRBJ2-7,.,TRBV13,CASSSGWEQYF,TGTGCCAGCAGCTCAGGGTGGGAGCAGTACTTC
.,TRBJ2-3,.,TRBV5-1,CASSLDRWETDTQYF,TGCGCCAGCAGCTTGGACCGGTGGGAGACAGATACGCAGTATTTT
.,TRBJ2-5,TRBD2,TRBV3-1,CASGQELASGQETQYF,TGTGCCAGCGGCCAAGAATTGGCTAGCGGGCAAGAGACCCAGTACTTC
.,TRBJ1-6,.,TRBV20-1,CSARWQGDVGSPLHF,TGCAGTGCTAGATGGCAGGGCGATGTAGGATCACCCCTCCACTTT
few,TRBJ2-3,TRBD2,TRBV2,CASVGTSETDTQYF,TGTGCCAGCGTCGGGACTAGCGAGACAGATACGCAGTATTTT
.,TRBJ2-4,.,TRBV6-2/TRBV6-3,CASSLSRDGDIQYF,TGTGCCAGCAGTTTATCCCGTGACGGAGACATTCAGTACTTC
.,TRBJ2-1,TRBD2,TRBV20-1,CSASPSGGSSYNGQFF,TGCAGTGCTAGTCCCAGCGGGGGGAGCTCCTACAATGGGCAGTTCTTC
.,TRBJ2-3,.,TRBV5-6,CASRSLADLTDTQYF,TGTGCCAGCAGGTCACTAGCAGACCTCACAGATACGCAGTATTTT
.,TRBJ2-1,TRBD2,TRBV18,CASSPFDLAGAWNEQFF,TGTGCCAGCTCACCCTTTGACCTAGCGGGGGCCTGGAATGAGCAGTTCTTC
once,TRBJ2-7,.,TRBV5-1,CASSFRQSSYEQYF,TGCGCCAGCAGCTTTAGGCAGAGCTCCTACGAGCAGTACTTC
.,TRBJ1-1,TRBD1,TRBV18,CASSQTGTGMNTEAFF,TGTGCCAGCTCCCAAACCGGGACAGGGATGAACACTGAAGCTTTCTTT
.,TRBJ1-6,.,TRBV6-5,CASSYVGSPLHF,TGTGCCAGCAGTTACGTAGGTTCACCCCTCCACTTT
.,TRBJ1-6,.,TRBV6-5,CASVGSDPYNSPLHF,TGTGCCAGTGTTGGTAGTGACCCTTATAATTCACCCCTCCACTTT
.,TRBJ2-5,.,TRBV6-2/TRBV6-3,CASSSRNGRETQYF,TGTGCCAGCAGTTCCCGGAACGGGCGGGAGACCCAGTACTTC
.,TRBJ1-2,.,TRBV12-3/TRBV12-4,CASSLYPIGYTF,TGTGCCAGCAGTTTATACCCTATCGGCTACACCTTC
few,TRBJ2-4,.,TRBV11-2,CASSLTGSVLAKNIQYF,TGTGCCAGCAGCCTGACAGGTTCCGTACTAGCCAAAAACATTCAGTACTTC
.,TRBJ2-5,.,TRBV12-3/TRBV12-4,CASSSQDRLETQYF,TGTGCCAGCAGTTCTCAGGATAGATTAGAGACCCAGTACTTC
.,TRBJ1-4,.,TRBV6-6,CASRGTEKLFF,TGTGCCAGCCGGGGGACCGAAAAACTGTTTTTT
few,TRBJ2-5,.,TRBV7-3,CASSLRGQSEETQYF,TGTGCCAGCAGCTTAAGGGGACAATCGGAAGAGACCCAGTACTTC
few,TRBJ2-7,TRBD1,TRBV6-1,CASSPLYRGRDYEQYF,TGTGCCAGCAGCCCCCTATACAGGGGGCGAGACTACGAGCAGTACTTC
.,TRBJ1-1,.,TRBV7-9,CASSLAGRGTTEAFF,TGTGCCAGCAGCTTAGCGGGGCGGGGCACCACTGAAGCTTTCTTT
few,TRBJ2-5,.,TRBV5-1,CASSLGTVRQETQYF,TGCGCCAGCAGCTTGGGGACAGTTCGACAAGAGACCCAGTACTTC
few,TRBJ1-4,.,TRBV7-6,CASSQATGTNEKLFF,TGTGCCAGCAGTCAAGCAACAGGAACTAATGAAAAACTGTTTTTT
.,TRBJ2-5,TRBD2,TRBV7-2,CASSEGLAGGEETQYF,TGTGCCAGCAGCGAGGGACTAGCGGGGGGAGAAGAGACCCAGTACTTC